This entry lists 27 T cell receptor beta chains sequenced from one sample in a study of T cells in Graves' hyperthyroidism and ophthalmopathy. There were TCR beta CDR3 regions amplified from RNA transcripts. Carried out on the TCR CDR3, a first-round RT-PCR used the HTBI primer set. One entry per CDR3 protein, called by TCRdb with MiXCR from the multiplex PCR reads. The sample lists about 560,000 distinct CDR3 sequences; around 17% were seen once. Sequencing was done on a sample of blood. The receptors were gathered from a woman in her late teens or twenties with Graves' hyperthyroidism.

This clonotype was counted only a few times. V gene TRBV7-2 combines with J gene TRBJ2-5, with 9 bases matching TRBD2. V lost 3 bases, J lost 1 base, and 6 bases stayed unmatched. Germline lookup yields CDR1 SGHTA and CDR2 FQGNSA. The CDR3 runs 16 residues. The CDR3 is CASSFDSGSPQETQYF. The CDR3 DNA is TGTGCCAGCAGCTTCGATAGCGGGAGCCCCCAAGAGACCCAGTACTTC.

This clonotype was seen just once. A much bigger clone sits one base away, suggesting this may be a read error. CDR3 DNA: TGTGCCAGCAGCTCCTACCTTAGCACAGATACGCAGTATTTT. Translation gives CASSSYLSTDTQYF. The gene calls are TRBV7-2 and TRBJ2-3; no reliable D call. The CDR3 runs to 14 residues. Germline CDR1 and CDR2: SGHTA and FQGNSA. Trimming cost V 4 bases and J 0 bases, with 8 bases left between them.

This clonotype showed up many times. This chain joins TRBV20-1 and TRBJ1-1; TRBD1 is a possible D gene (6 bases). V lost 0 bases to trimming and J lost 2 bases, with 13 bases between them. The CDR3 is 15 amino acids. Germline V gives CDR1 DFQATT, CDR2 SNEGSKA (reference sequence). CDR3 bases: TGCAGTGCTAGAGATTGGGCCAGGGGTAACACTGAAGCTTTCTTT. Translation: CSARDWARGNTEAFF.

This clonotype has a handful of counts. The rearrangement uses TRBV27 and TRBJ1-4, with D uncertain. CDR3 length: 13 amino acids. The germline V gene encodes CDR1 MNHEY and CDR2 SMNVEV (reference sequence). V lost 3 bases and J 2 bases, leaving 4 bases between the germline ends. The CDR3, as DNA: TGTGCCAGCAGTTTTGGTACTAATGAAAAACTGTTTTTT. It is translated as CASSFGTNEKLFF.

In this sample, this clonotype turned up a few times. The rearrangement uses TRBV15 and TRBJ1-2; TRBD1 aligns across 8 bases. The germline V gene encodes CDR1 LNHNV and CDR2 YYDKDF (reference sequence). V shed 1 base and J 4 bases; nucleotides not matched to a gene: 17. The CDR3 runs 19 residues. For the CDR3, the DNA is TGTGCCACCAGCAGAGCACTCGGACAGGGACGAGGGGGTAGCTATGGCTACACCTTC. This codes for CATSRALGQGRGGSYGYTF.

Ten or more counts support this clonotype. The chain has TRBV5-1 and TRBJ1-3; D is possibly TRBD1 (5 bases). The germline CDR1 and CDR2 sequences are SGHRS and YFSETQ. CDR3 length: 16 residues. With 2 bases removed from V and 0 bases from J, the gap between germline ends came to 12 bases. Here the CDR3 DNA reads TGCGCCAGCAGCTTCGTCCAGGGACTCTCTGGAAACACCATATATTTT. This encodes CASSFVQGLSGNTIYF.

This sequence joins TRBV11-3 and TRBJ1-5, with TRBD1 matching over 10 bases. Germline assignment: CDR1 SGHNT and CDR2 YENEEA. The length of the CDR3 is 18 residues. V was clipped by 0 bases and J by 6 bases; unmatched bases: 11. In DNA form, the CDR3 reads TGTGCCAGCAGCTTAGAGCCCCGGGACAGGGGCTTCGCTCAGCCCCAGCATTTT. It is translated as CASSLEPRDRGFAQPQHF.

Many counts were recorded for this clonotype. The chain couples TRBV18 to TRBJ1-2; no clear D gene. CDR1 and CDR2 from the germline V gene are KGHSH and LQKENI. V lost 6 bases, J lost 3 bases, and 5 bases lay in between. The CDR3 consists of 11 residues. CDR3 coding DNA: TGTGCCAGCTCGCGAGACTATGGCTACACCTTC. Protein sequence: CASSRDYGYTF.

This clonotype occurred a few times. The chain is built from TRBV18 and TRBJ1-1; TRBD1 agrees at 11 bases. The CDR3 covers 16 residues. J lost 6 bases, V lost 3 bases, and 9 bases had no gene match. CDR1 and CDR2 (germline): KGHSH, LQKENI. The chain's CDR3 is CASSPLDRGRVAEAFF. CDR3 in DNA: TGTGCCAGCTCACCGCTGGACAGGGGGCGGGTCGCTGAAGCTTTCTTT.

This chain links TRBV29-1 with TRBJ2-7; D tentatively fits TRBD1 or TRBD2 (5 bases each). Germline loops: CDR1 SQVTM, CDR2 ANQGSEA. V gave up 5 bases and J gave up 7 bases, with 12 bases separating them. The CDR3 runs 11 residues. The DNA for the CDR3 is TGCAGCGTTAGAGGGGTCGAGGAGCAGTACTTC. It encodes CSVRGVEEQYF.

A note on this clonotype: A much larger clone is a single base away; this may be a read error. The chain couples TRBV6-2 or TRBV6-3 to TRBJ2-1; unclear D gene. The CDR3 spans 14 residues. Germline lookup yields CDR1 MNHEY and CDR2 SVGEGT. CDR3 DNA: TGTGCCAGCAATTACTCAAAGTCCGCCCGAAGGCAGTTCTTC. Protein: CASNYSKSARRQFF.

This clonotype was counted ten times or more. The chain combines TRBV19 with TRBJ2-1; the D gene is possibly TRBD2 (5 bases). Trimming removed 2 bases at V and 5 bases at J, with 16 bases between. CDR1 and CDR2 from the germline V gene are LNHDA and SQIVND (reference sequence). There are 16 residues in the CDR3. The CDR3: CASSIRSGQLDNEQFF. Written as DNA, the CDR3 is TGTGCCAGTAGTATAAGGAGCGGCCAACTAGACAATGAGCAGTTCTTC.

To note about this clonotype: This could be a read error, since a much larger clone is one nucleotide away. The chain joins TRBV5-1 to TRBJ1-1; TRBD1 aligns across 11 bases. Germline CDR1 SGHRS, CDR2 YFSETQ. The CDR3 contains 16 residues. The CDR3 nucleotides are TGCGCCAGCAGCCGCCCCGGGACAGGGGGACACACTGAAGGTTTCTTT. Its translation is CASSRPGTGGHTEGFF.

This clonotype was counted many times. The genes are TRBV6-5 and TRBJ1-5; D not certain. The germline V gene has CDR1 MNHEY and CDR2 SVGAGI. The CDR3 is 15 residues long. The V end was cut by 2 bases, the J end by 7 bases, with 15 bases between. The CDR3 reads CASSYVDPVGQPQHF. The CDR3 DNA reads TGTGCCAGCAGTTACGTGGATCCGGTTGGACAGCCCCAGCATTTT.

At least ten counts were recorded for this clonotype. The chain couples TRBV12-3 or TRBV12-4 to TRBJ2-3; 7 positions match TRBD2. This CDR3 contains 13 residues. V shed 5 bases and J 7 bases; nucleotides not matched to a gene: 6. CDR3 loop: CASSGLDLYTQYF. The CDR3, as DNA: TGTGCCAGCAGTGGACTAGATCTGTATACGCAGTATTTT.

This clonotype was observed many times. The chain uses TRBV10-3 and TRBJ2-5, with TRBD2 identical over 13 bases. The CDR3 sequence is 15 residues long. V shed 5 bases and J 5 bases; nucleotides not matched to a gene: 5. Germline V CDR1 and CDR2: ENHRY, SYGVKD. The chain's CDR3 is CAISRLAGGEETQYF. The CDR3 nucleotides read TGTGCCATCAGTCGACTAGCGGGGGGTGAGGAGACCCAGTACTTC.

The J gene is TRBJ2-7, the V gene TRBV6-5; 9 nucleotides line up with TRBD1. Germline-derived CDR1 and CDR2 are MNHEY and SVGAGI. Trimming took 2 bases from V and 5 from J; bases not matched to a gene: 10. The CDR3 contains 16 residues. The CDR3 coding sequence is TGTGCCAGCAGTTACCGGTATGGGACAGGGAAGGACGAGCAGTACTTC. Translation: CASSYRYGTGKDEQYF.

This clonotype was detected a few times. At one of its ends the junction is not consistent with the germline gene, which may arise from a read error. The V and J genes are TRBV29-1 and TRBJ2-5; D gene ambiguous. Germline V gives CDR1 SQVTM, CDR2 ANQGSEA. The CDR3 is made up of 12 amino acids. The CDR3 sequence: CSVEGNQETQYF. The CDR3, as DNA: TGCAGCGTCGAAGGGAACCAAGAGACCCAGTACTTC.

There are a few counts of this clonotype. This chain connects TRBV6-1 to TRBJ2-7; TRBD2 agrees at 16 bases. This CDR3 is built from 16 residues. Germline V lookup: CDR1 MNHNS, CDR2 SASEGT. V trimming: 4 bases; J trimming: 7 bases; junction bases outside the gene matches: 7. The CDR3 is CASSVEGTSGGAEQYF. For the CDR3, the DNA is TGTGCCAGCAGTGTCGAAGGGACTAGCGGGGGGGCGGAGCAGTACTTC.

The genes are TRBV11-2 and TRBJ2-5; 12 bases align to TRBD2. This CDR3 is built from 16 residues. After removal of 4 bases from V and 5 bases from J, the junction contained 8 bases not matched to a gene. Germline CDR1 and CDR2: SGHAT and FQNNGV. CDR3 bases: TGTGCCAGCAGCTCGGGACTAGCGGGCCAGGGTGAGACCCAGTACTTC. It codes for CASSSGLAGQGETQYF.

This clonotype was seen ten or more times. The chain is built from TRBV2 and TRBJ1-1, with D uncertain. The germline V gene has CDR1 SNHLY and CDR2 FYNNEI. This CDR3 comprises 12 residues. Trimming pared 0 bases from V and 9 bases from J, leaving 8 bases between. In nucleotides, the CDR3 is TGTGCCAGCAGTGAAGCTAGCAACCAAGCTTTCTTT. This gives the protein CASSEASNQAFF.

The V call is TRBV9, the J call TRBJ2-3; maybe TRBD2 (6 bases). The length of the CDR3 is 18 residues. Germline V gene data show CDR1 as SGDLS and CDR2 as YYNGEE. The germline V and J ends were trimmed by 0 bases and 5 bases, with 22 bases remaining between them. The CDR3 DNA reads TGTGCCAGCAGCGTAGAAGGGATCGGGGGTCACCCGGGAGATACGCAGTATTTT. It translates to CASSVEGIGGHPGDTQYF.

This clonotype came up a few times. The chain employs TRBV7-9 and TRBJ2-6, with 7 bases lining up with TRBD1. Germline CDR1 SEHNR, CDR2 FQNEAQ (reference sequence). The V segment lost 5 bases and the J segment 2 bases; nucleotides outside the gene matches: 3. CDR3 length equals 15 residues. This CDR3 is CASSRDRAGANVLTF. CDR3 coding DNA: TGTGCCAGCAGCCGTGACAGGGCTGGGGCCAACGTCCTGACTTTC.

This clonotype was found a few times. This sequence joins TRBV20-1 and TRBJ1-1; D is unresolved. With 3 bases removed from V and 3 bases from J, the gap between germline ends came to 14 bases. In germline, CDR1 is DFQATT, CDR2 SNEGSKA (reference sequence). The CDR3 totals 14 residues. CDR3 DNA sequence: TGCAGTGCTAGGAGCCCGGGCGCGGACACTGAAGCTTTCTTT. It is translated as CSARSPGADTEAFF.

This clonotype was seen at least ten times. The genes are TRBV2 and TRBJ1-1, with 8 bases identical to TRBD1. The germline V gene encodes CDR1 SNHLY and CDR2 FYNNEI. V lost 10 bases to trimming and J lost 5 bases; unmatched junction nucleotides: 6. CDR3 length equals 12 residues. The CDR3 DNA is TGTGCCACCCGACAGGGGTGGACTGAAGCTTTCTTT. As protein: CATRQGWTEAFF.

This clonotype has a count of ten or more. This sequence joins TRBV29-1 and TRBJ1-2; D ambiguous. The V end lost 5 bases, the J end lost 0 bases, and 13 bases lay between the germline ends. The CDR3 length is 14 residues. Germline loops: CDR1 SQVTM, CDR2 ANQGSEA. The CDR3 DNA sequence: TGCAGCGTTTATACCGCGGCTTCTAACTATGGCTACACCTTC. Protein: CSVYTAASNYGYTF.

This clonotype was recorded at least ten times. J is TRBJ2-7 and V is TRBV3-1; D gene uncertain. The CDR3 covers 12 residues. Germline assignment: CDR1 LGHDT and CDR2 YNNKEL (reference sequence). Trimming took 3 bases from V and 2 from J, leaving 5 bases between them. As DNA, the CDR3 is TGTGCCAGCAGCCATACCCCCTACGAGCAGTACTTC. Encoded protein: CASSHTPYEQYF.